This TCR beta chain was identified during a study of human T cells and chemical hapten exposure. This clonotype was observed many times. Time point: patch test 2, 6 weeks after DPC sensitization. Described treatment: therapeutic diphenylcyclopropenone sensitization with weekly scalp DPC. Prior to each patch test being applied, blood was drawn. TCRdb analysed the RACE reads with MiXCR anew, one entry per CDR3 protein. The table has some 82,000 distinct CDR3 sequences, about 6.3% seen once. The germline gives CDR1 WSHSY, CDR2 SAAADI. CDR3 size: 19 residues. Trimming pared 2 bases from V and 7 bases from J, leaving 24 bases between.

Source: whole blood, taken in connection with sensitization to the hapten diphenylcyclopropenone (DPC). The chain uses TRBV10-2 and TRBJ1-6; a weak D match, TRBD1 (5 bases). The receptor was isolated from a woman aged 30 to 39 with alopecia areata. Some clones in this sample may be carry-over from other donors' samples. CDR3 nucleotides: TGCGCCAGCAGTGAGCAGCTAACCCAGACTCGGACACAAAATTCACCCCTCCACTTT. This encodes CASSEQLTQTRTQNSPLHF.